The 3 T cell receptor beta chains in this list originate from one sample, sequenced in a study of cytomegalovirus exposure and HLA in healthy donors. PCR involved 60 Vbeta and 13 Jbeta primers. Repertoires were generated with immunoSEQ multiplex PCR, while TCRdb's copy carries only in-frame clones and drops some. The table records about 200,000 clones, 65% to 80% of them present only once. Sequencing was done on a sample of PBMCs. Receptors originate from a man aged 35-49 years in good health and CMV-seronegative.

The chain couples TRBV5-1 to TRBJ2-2, with 8 bases lining up with TRBD2. The CDR3 contains 17 residues. Germline V gives CDR1 SGHRS, CDR2 YFSETQ. The ends lost 4 bases at V and 4 bases at J; junction bases unmatched: 12. CDR3 DNA: TGCGCCAGCAGCCCATCCTTAGCGGGGAGGTCCACCGGGGAGCTGTTTTTT. Protein sequence: CASSPSLAGRSTGELFF.

This clone was found many times. This chain connects TRBV6-6 to TRBJ1-6; no definite D call. V lost 2 bases to trimming and J lost 7 bases, with 12 bases between them. From germline, CDR1 is MNHNY and CDR2 SVGAGI (reference sequence). This CDR3 has 15 residues. CDR3 loop: CASSYMSGANSPLHF. The CDR3 DNA is TGTGCCAGCAGTTACATGTCAGGTGCCAATTCACCCCTCCACTTT.

The chain recombines TRBV11-2 with TRBJ2-7, with 7 bases matching TRBD1. The V segment lost 5 bases and the J segment 5 bases; nucleotides outside the gene matches: 6. The CDR3 is made up of 13 amino acids. Germline loops: CDR1 SGHAT, CDR2 FQNNGV. CDR3 in DNA: TGTGCCAGCAGCCCCGGGACAGCCAACGAGCAGTACTTC. Protein: CASSPGTANEQYF.